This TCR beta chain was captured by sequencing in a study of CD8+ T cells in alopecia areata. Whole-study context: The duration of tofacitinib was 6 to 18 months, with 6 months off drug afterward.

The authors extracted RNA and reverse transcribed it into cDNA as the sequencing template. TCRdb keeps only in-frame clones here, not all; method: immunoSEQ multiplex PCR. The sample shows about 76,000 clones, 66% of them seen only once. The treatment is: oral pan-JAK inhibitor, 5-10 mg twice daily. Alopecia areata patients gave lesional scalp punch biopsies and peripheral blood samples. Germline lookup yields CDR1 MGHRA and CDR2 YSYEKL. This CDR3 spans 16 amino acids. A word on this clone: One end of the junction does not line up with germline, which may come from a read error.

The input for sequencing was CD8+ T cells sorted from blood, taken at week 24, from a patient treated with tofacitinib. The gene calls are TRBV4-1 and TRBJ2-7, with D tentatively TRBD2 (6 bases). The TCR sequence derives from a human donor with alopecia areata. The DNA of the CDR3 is TGCGCCAGCAGCCTAAGACCGGGACTTCCCTCCTCCGAGCAGTACTTC. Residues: CASSLRPGLPSSEQYF.